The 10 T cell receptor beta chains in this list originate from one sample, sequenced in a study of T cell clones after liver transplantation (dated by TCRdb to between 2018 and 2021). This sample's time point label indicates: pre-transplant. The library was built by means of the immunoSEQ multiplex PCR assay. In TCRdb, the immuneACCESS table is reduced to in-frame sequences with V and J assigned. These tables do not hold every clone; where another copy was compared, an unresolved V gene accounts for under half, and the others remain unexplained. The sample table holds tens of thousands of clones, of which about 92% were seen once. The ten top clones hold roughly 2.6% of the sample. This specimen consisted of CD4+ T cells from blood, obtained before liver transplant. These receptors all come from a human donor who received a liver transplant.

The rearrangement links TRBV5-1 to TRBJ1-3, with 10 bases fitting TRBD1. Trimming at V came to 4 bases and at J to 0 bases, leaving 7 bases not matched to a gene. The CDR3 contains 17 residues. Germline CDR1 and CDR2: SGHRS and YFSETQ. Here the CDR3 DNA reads TGCGCCAGCAGCCCCGGGACAGGGGCCTCCTCTGGAAACACCATATATTTT. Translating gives CASSPGTGASSGNTIYF. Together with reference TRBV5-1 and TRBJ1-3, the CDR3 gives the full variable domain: KAGVTQTPRYLIKTRGQQVTLSCSPISGHRSVSWYQQTPGQGLQFLFEYFSETQRNKGNFPGRFSGRQFSNSRSEMNVSTLELGDSALYLCASSPGTGASSGNTIYFGEGSWLTVV.

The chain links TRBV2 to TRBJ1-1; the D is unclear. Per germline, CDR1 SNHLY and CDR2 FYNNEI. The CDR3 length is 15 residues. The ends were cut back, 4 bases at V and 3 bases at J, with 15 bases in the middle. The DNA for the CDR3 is TGTGCCAGCAGTGTGATACGGGAGCGGGACACTGAAGCTTTCTTT. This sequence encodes CASSVIRERDTEAFF.

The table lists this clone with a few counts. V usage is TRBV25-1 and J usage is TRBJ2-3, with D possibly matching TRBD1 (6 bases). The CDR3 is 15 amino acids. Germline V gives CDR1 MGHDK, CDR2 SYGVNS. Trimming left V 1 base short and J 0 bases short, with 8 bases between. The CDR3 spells CASSESDSSTDTQYF. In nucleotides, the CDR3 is TGTGCCAGCAGTGAATCGGACAGTAGCACAGATACGCAGTATTTT.

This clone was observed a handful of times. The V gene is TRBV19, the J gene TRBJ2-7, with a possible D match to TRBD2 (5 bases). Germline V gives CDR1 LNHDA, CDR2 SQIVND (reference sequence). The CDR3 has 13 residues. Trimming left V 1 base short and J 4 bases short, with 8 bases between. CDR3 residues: CASSIGSGYEQYF. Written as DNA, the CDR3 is TGTGCCAGTAGTATAGGGTCGGGGTACGAGCAGTACTTC. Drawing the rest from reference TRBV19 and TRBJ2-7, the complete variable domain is DGGITQSPKYLFRKEGQNVTLSCEQNLNHDAMYWYRQDPGQGLRLIYYSQIVNDFQKGDIAEGYSVSREKKESFPLTVTSAQKNPTAFYLCASSIGSGYEQYFGPGTRLTVT.

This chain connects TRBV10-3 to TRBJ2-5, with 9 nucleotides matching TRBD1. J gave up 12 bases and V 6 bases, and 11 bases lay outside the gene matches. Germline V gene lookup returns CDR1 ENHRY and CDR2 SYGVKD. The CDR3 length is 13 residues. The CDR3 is CAIRGQGREWEYF. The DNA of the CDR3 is TGTGCCATCAGGGGACAGGGAAGAGAGTGGGAGTACTTC.

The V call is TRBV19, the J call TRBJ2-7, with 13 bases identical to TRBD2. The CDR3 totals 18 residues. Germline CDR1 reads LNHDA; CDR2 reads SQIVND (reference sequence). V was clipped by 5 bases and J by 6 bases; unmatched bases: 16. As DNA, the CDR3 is TGTGCCAGTAGTCTAGGGACTAGCGGGGCGTCGAGAGGAGGCGAGCAGTACTTC. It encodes CASSLGTSGASRGGEQYF.

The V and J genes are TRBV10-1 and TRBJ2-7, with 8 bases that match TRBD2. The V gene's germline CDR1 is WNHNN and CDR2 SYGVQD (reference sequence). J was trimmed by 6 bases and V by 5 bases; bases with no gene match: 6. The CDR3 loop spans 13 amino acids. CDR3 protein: CASSPQRESEQYF. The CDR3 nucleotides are TGCGCCAGCAGTCCGCAGCGGGAGAGCGAGCAGTACTTC.

The CDR3 is CASSLDWGGETQYF. The CDR3 nucleotides are TGCGCCAGCAGCTTGGACTGGGGAGGGGAGACCCAGTACTTC. The rearrangement uses TRBV5-1 and TRBJ2-5; 7 bases line up with TRBD2. The length of the CDR3 is 14 residues. From germline, CDR1 is SGHRS and CDR2 YFSETQ. V was clipped by 0 bases and J by 5 bases; unmatched bases: 4. Full variable domain (rest looked up from reference TRBV5-1 and TRBJ2-5): KAGVTQTPRYLIKTRGQQVTLSCSPISGHRSVSWYQQTPGQGLQFLFEYFSETQRNKGNFPGRFSGRQFSNSRSEMNVSTLELGDSALYLCASSLDWGGETQYFGPGTRLLVL.

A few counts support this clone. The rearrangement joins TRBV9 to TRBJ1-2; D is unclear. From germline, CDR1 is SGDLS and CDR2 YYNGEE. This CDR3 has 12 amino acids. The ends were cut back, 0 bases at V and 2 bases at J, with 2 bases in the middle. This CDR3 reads CASSVGNYGYTF. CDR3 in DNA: TGTGCCAGCAGCGTAGGAAACTATGGCTACACCTTC.

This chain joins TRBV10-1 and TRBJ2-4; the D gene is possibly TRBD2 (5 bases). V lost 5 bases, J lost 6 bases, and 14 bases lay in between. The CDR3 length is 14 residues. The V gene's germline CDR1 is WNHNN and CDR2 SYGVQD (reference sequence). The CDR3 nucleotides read TGCGCCAGCAGTAGAGGAGGCTCGGGAAACATTCAGTACTTC. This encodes CASSRGGSGNIQYF.